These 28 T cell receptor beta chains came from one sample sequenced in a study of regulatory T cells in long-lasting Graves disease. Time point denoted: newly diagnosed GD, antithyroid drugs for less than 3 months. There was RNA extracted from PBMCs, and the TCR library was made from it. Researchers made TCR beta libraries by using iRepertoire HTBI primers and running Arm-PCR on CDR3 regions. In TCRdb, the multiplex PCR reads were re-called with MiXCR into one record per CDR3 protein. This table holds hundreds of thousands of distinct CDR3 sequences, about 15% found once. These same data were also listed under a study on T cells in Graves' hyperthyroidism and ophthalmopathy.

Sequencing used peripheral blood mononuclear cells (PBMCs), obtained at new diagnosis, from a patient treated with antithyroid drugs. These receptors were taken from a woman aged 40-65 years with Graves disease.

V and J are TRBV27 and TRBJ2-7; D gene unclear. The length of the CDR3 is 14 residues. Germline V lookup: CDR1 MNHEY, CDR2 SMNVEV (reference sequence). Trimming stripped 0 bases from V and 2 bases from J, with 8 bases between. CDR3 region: CASSLSHGPYEQYF. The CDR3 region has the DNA TGTGCCAGCAGTTTATCCCACGGACCCTACGAGCAGTACTTC.

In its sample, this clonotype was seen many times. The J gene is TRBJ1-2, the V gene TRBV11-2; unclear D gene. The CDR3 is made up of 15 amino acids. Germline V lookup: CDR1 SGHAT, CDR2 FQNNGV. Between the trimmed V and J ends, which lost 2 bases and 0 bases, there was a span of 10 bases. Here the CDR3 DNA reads TGTGCCAGCAGCTTAAGTGGCAGTTCTAACTATGGCTACACCTTC. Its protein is CASSLSGSSNYGYTF.

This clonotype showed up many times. CDR3 amino acids: CASSLRGQGAYEQYF. The CDR3 DNA reads TGTGCCAGCAGTTTAAGGGGACAGGGGGCTTACGAGCAGTACTTC. This chain links TRBV28 with TRBJ2-7, with TRBD1 identical over 12 bases. Germline V lookup: CDR1 MDHEN, CDR2 SYDVKM. V lost 2 bases and J lost 4; bases outside the gene matches: 3. This CDR3 region has 15 residues.

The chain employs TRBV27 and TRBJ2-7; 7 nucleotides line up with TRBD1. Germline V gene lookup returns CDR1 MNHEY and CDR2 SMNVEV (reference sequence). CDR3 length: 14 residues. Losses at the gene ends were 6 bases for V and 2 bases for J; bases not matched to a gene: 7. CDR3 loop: CASSPTGIPYEQYF. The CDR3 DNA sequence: TGTGCCAGCAGCCCGACAGGGATTCCCTACGAGCAGTACTTC.

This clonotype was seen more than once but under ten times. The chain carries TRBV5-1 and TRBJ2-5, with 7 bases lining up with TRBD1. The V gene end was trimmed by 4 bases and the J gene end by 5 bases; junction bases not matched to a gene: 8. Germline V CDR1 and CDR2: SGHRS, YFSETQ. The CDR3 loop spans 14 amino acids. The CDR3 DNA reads TGCGCCAGCAGCCCCGGACAGGCCAGTGAGACCCAGTACTTC. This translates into CASSPGQASETQYF.

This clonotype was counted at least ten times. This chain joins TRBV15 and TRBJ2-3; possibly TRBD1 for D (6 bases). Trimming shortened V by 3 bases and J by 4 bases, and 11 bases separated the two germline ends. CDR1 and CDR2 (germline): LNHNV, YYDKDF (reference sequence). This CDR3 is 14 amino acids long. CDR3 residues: CATSSLGQSDTQYF. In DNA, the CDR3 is TGTGCCACCAGCAGCCTTGGACAGTCAGATACGCAGTATTTT.

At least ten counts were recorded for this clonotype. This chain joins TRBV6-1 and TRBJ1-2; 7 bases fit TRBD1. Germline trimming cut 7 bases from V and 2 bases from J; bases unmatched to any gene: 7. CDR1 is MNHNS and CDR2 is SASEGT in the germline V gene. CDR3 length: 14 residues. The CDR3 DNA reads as TGTGCCAGCACGATCTCACAGGGGAACTATGGCTACACCTTC. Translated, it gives CASTISQGNYGYTF.

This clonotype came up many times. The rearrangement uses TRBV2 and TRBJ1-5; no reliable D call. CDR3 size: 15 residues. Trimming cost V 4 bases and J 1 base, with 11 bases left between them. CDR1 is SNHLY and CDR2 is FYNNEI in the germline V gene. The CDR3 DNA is TGTGCCAGCAGTGGGTATCAGATCAGCAATCAGCCCCAGCATTTT. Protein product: CASSGYQISNQPQHF.

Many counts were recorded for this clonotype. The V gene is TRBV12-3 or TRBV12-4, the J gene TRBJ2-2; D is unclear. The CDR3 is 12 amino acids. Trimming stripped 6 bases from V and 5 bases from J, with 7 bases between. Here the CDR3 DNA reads TGTGCCAGCAGGGTGGGGACCGGGGAGCTGTTTTTT. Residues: CASRVGTGELFF.

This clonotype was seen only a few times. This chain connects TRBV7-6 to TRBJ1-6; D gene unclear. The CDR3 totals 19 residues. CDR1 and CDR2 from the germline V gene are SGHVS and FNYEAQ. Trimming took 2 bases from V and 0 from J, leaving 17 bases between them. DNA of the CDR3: TGTGCCAGCAGCTTAATCCCAGACGGTTCGAGCTCCTATAATTCACCCCTCCACTTT. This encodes CASSLIPDGSSSYNSPLHF.

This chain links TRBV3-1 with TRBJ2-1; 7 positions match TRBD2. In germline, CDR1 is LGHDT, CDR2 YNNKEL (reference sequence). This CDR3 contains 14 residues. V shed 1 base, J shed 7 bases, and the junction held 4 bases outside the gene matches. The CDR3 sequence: CASSQGAGRNEQFF. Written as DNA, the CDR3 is TGTGCCAGCAGCCAAGGGGCCGGGAGGAATGAGCAGTTCTTC.

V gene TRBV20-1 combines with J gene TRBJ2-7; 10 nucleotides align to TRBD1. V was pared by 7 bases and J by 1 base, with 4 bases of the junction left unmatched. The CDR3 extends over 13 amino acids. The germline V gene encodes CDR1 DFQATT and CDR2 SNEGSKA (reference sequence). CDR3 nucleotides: TGCAGTGTTGCGGGACAGGGGTCCTACGAGCAGTACTTC. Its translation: CSVAGQGSYEQYF.

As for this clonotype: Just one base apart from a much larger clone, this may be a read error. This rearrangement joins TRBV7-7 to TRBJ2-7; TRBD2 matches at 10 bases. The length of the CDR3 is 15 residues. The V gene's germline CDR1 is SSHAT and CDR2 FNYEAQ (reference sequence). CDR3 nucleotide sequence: TGTGCTAGCAGTCCTAGCGGGAGCTCCTACAATGAGCAGTACTTC. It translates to CASSPSGSSYNEQYF.

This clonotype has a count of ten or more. The CDR3 DNA sequence: TGTGCCAGCAGCCCCTCCGGGGAAGGTATGAACACTGAAGCTTTCTTT. Its protein product is CASSPSGEGMNTEAFF. This chain joins TRBV28 and TRBJ1-1; D is unresolved. CDR1 is MDHEN and CDR2 is SYDVKM in the germline V gene. The CDR3 is made up of 16 amino acids. The V and J ends lost 6 bases and 0 bases respectively, with 17 bases between them.

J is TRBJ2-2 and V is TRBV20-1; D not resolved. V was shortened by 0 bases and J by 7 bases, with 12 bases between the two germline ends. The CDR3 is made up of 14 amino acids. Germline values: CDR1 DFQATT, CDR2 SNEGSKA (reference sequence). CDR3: CSAREAGSVGELFF. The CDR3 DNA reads TGCAGTGCTAGAGAAGCAGGCTCGGTCGGGGAGCTGTTTTTT.

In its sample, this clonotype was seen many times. The CDR3 DNA follows: TGCGCCAGCAGCTTCTACAGGGGGCCCTTTTCTGCTAATGAAAAACTGTTTTTT. This codes for CASSFYRGPFSANEKLFF. J is TRBJ1-4 and V is TRBV5-1, with TRBD1 matching 9 bases. There are 18 residues in the CDR3. V shed 2 bases and J 3 bases; nucleotides not matched to a gene: 11. CDR1 is SGHRS, CDR2 YFSETQ, per germline.

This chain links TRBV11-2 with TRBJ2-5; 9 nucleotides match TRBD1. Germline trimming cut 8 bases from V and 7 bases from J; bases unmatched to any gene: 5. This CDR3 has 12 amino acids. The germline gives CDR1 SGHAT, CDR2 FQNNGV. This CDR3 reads CASGTGIGTQYF. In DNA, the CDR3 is TGTGCCAGCGGGACAGGGATCGGGACCCAGTACTTC.

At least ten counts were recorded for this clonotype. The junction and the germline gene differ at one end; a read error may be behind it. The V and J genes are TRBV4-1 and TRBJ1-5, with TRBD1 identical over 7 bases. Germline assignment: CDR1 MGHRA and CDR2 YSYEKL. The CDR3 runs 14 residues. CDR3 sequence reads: CASSQGQGDQPQHF. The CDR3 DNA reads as TGTGCCAGCAGCCAAGGGCAGGGGGATCAGCCCCAGCATTTT.

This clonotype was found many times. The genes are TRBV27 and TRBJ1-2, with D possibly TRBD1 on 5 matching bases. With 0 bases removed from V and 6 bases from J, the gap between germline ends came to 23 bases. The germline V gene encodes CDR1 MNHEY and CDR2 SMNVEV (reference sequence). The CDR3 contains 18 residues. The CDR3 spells CASSLSGSIQRGEDGYTF. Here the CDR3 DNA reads TGTGCCAGCAGTTTATCCGGGTCGATTCAGAGGGGAGAGGATGGCTACACCTTC.

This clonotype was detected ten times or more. CDR3 residues: CASSLDRLAVEKLFF. The DNA of the CDR3 is TGTGCCAGCAGCCTTGACAGGCTAGCGGTGGAAAAACTGTTTTTT. The chain employs TRBV11-3 and TRBJ1-4; a weak D match, TRBD1 (6 bases). Germline V gene lookup returns CDR1 SGHNT and CDR2 YENEEA. The V end was cut by 5 bases, the J end by 8 bases, with 18 bases between. This CDR3 comprises 15 residues.

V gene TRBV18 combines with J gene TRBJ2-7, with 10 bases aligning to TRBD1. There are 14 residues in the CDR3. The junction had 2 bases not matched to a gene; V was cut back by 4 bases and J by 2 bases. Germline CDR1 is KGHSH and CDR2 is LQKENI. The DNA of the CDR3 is TGTGCCAGCTCACGACAGGGGGCCCCCTACGAGCAGTACTTC. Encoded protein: CASSRQGAPYEQYF.

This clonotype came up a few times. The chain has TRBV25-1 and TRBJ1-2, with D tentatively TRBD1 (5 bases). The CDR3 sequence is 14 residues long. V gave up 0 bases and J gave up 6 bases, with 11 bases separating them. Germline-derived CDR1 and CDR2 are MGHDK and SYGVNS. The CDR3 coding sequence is TGTGCCAGCAGTGAATATAGCCAGGGCGATGGCTACACCTTC. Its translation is CASSEYSQGDGYTF.

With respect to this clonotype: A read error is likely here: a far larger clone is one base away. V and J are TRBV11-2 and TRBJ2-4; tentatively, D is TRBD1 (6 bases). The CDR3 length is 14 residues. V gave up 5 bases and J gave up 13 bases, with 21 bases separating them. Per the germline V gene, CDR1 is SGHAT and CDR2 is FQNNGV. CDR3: CASSRTGNYNEQYF. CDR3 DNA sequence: TGTGCCAGCAGCAGAACAGGGAACTACAATGAGCAGTACTTC. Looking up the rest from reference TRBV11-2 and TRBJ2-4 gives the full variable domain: EAGVAQSPRYKIIEKRQSVAFWCNPISGHATLYWYQQILGQGPKLLIQFQNNGVVDDSQLPKDRFSAERLKGVDSTLKIQPAKLEDSAVYLCASSRTGNYNEQYFGAGTRLSVL.

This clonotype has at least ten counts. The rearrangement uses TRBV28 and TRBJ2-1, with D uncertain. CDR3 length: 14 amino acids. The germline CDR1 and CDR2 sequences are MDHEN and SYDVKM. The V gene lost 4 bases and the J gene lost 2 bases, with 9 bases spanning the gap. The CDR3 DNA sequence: TGTGCCAGCAGTTCCGGGTCGACCTACAATGAGCAGTTCTTC. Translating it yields CASSSGSTYNEQFF.

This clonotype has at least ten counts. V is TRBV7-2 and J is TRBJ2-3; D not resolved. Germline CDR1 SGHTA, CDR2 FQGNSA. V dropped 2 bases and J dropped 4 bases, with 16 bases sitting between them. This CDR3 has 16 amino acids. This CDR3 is CASSLSPVTQADTQYF. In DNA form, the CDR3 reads TGTGCCAGCAGCTTATCCCCCGTGACCCAAGCAGATACGCAGTATTTT.

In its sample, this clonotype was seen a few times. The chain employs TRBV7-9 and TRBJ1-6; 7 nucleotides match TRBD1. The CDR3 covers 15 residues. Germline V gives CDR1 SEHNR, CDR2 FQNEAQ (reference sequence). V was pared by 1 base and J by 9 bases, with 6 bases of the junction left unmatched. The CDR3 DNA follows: TGTGCCAGCAGCTTAGAGGGGGCCGATATTTCACCCCTCCACTTT. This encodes CASSLEGADISPLHF.

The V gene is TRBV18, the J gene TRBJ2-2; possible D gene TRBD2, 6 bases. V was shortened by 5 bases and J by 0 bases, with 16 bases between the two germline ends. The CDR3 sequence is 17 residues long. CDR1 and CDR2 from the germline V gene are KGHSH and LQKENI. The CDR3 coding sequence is TGTGCCAGCTCAACAACGGGAGTTACCTCGAACACCGGGGAGCTGTTTTTT. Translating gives CASSTTGVTSNTGELFF.

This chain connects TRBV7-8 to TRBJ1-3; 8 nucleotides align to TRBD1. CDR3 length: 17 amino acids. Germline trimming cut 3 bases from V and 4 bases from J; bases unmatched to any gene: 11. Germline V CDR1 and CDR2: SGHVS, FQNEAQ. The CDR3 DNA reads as TGTGCCAGCAGCTTCCCCGTGACAGGGGTAGGAGGAAACACCATATATTTT. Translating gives CASSFPVTGVGGNTIYF.